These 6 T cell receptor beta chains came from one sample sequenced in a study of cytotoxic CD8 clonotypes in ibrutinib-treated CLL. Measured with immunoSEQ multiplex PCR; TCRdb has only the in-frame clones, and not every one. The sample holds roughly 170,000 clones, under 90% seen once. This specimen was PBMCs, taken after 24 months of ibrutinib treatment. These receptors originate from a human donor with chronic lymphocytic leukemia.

The CDR3 DNA is TGTGCCAGCAGTAGACAGGGTTCGGGGGCCAACGTCCTGACTTTC. Protein sequence: CASSRQGSGANVLTF. This chain joins TRBV7-9 and TRBJ2-6; 7 bases match TRBD1. The junction had 6 bases not matched to a gene; V was cut back by 6 bases and J by 4 bases. This CDR3 contains 15 residues. Germline V lookup: CDR1 SEHNR, CDR2 FQNEAQ (reference sequence).

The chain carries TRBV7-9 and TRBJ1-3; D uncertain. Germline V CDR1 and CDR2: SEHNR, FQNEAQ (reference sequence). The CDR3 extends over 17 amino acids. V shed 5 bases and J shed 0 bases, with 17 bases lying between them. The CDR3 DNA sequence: TGTGCCAGCAGCGTCCTAGGTCGAGAAAGCTCTGGAAACACCATATATTTT. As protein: CASSVLGRESSGNTIYF. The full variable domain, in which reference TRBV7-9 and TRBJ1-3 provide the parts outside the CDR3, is DTGVSQNPRHKITKRGQNVTFRCDPISEHNRLYWYRQTLGQGPEFLTYFQNEAQLEKSRLLSDRFSAERPKGSFSTLEIQRTEQGDSAMYLCASSVLGRESSGNTIYFGEGSWLTVV.

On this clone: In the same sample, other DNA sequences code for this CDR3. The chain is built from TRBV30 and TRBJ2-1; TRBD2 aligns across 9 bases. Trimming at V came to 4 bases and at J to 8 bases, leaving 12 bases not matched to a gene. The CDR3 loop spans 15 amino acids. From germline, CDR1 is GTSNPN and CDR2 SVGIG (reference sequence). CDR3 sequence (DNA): TGTGCCTGGACGGGCGGGAGGGTTTATTTTGATGAGCAGTTCTTC. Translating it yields CAWTGGRVYFDEQFF.

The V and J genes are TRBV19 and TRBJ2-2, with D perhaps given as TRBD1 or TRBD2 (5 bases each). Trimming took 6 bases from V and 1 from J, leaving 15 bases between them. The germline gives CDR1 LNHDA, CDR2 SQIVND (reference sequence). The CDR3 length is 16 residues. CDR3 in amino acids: CASRLSGTVNTGELFF. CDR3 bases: TGTGCCAGTAGGCTCTCCGGGACGGTGAACACCGGGGAGCTGTTTTTT.

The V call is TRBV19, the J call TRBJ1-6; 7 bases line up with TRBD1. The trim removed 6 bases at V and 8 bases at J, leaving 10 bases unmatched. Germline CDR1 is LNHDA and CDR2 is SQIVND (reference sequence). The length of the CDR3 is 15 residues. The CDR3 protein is CASSPQGQSYSPLHF. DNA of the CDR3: TGTGCCAGTAGCCCCCAGGGACAGTCCTATTCACCCCTCCACTTT.

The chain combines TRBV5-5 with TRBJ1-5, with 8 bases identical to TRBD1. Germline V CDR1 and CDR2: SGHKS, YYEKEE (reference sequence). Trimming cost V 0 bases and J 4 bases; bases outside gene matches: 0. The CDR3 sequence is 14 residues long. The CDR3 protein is CASSLDRGNQPQHF. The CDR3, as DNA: TGTGCCAGCAGCTTGGACAGGGGGAATCAGCCCCAGCATTTT.